The TCR beta chain under discussion was sequenced for a study of molecular identifiers for immune sequencing clone quantification. Trimming took 1 base from V and 0 from J, leaving 7 bases between them. CDR1 is SGHTA and CDR2 is FQGNSA in the germline V gene. The CDR3 runs to 15 residues. Regarding this clonotype: The antigen remains undetermined. Since a much larger clone is just one base distant, this may be a read error.

TCRdb itself ran the PCR reads through MiXCR, one entry per CDR3 protein. The data hold some 320,000 distinct CDR3 sequences, with about a fifth observed a single time. Study results and caveats: Spike-in Jurkat TCR RNA from a single cell reportedly registered among 950,000 to 1,000,000 naive cells. Barcodes shared by identical TCR molecules could lead to underestimated sizes of highly expanded clones.

Sorted naive CD8 T cells, 20,000 to 1,000,000, were sequenced from 10%, 30% or 50% RNA. Sorting recovered naive CD8 T cells on a CD8+CD4-CCR7+CD45RA+ profile. The TCR sequence derives from a human donor in good health. Some libraries in this study had Jurkat cell RNA spiked in. The sequencing input was naive CD8+ T cells from blood, with Jurkat cell RNA spiked in. The subset: FACS-sorted CD8+CD4-CCR7+CD45RA+ naive T cells. This chain joins TRBV7-2 and TRBJ1-3; TRBD1 is a possible D gene (5 bases). The CDR3 DNA is TGTGCCAGCAGCTTAGGGGACGGCTCTGGAAACACCATATATTTT. Translation gives CASSLGDGSGNTIYF.